This TCR beta chain was profiled in a study of T cell repertoires in cytomegalovirus infection. This clonotype was detected a few times. Germline-derived CDR1 and CDR2 are SGHDN and FVKESK. CDR3 length: 12 residues. With 1 base removed from V and 7 bases from J, the gap between germline ends came to 8 bases. MiXCR, applied by TCRdb to the reads, yields one record per CDR3 protein. Here the sample spans some 440,000 distinct CDR3 sequences, roughly 30% being singletons. The chain recombines TRBV14 with TRBJ2-7; the D is unclear. This TCR was recovered from a human donor in good health (CMV status not recorded). Some clones in this sample may be carry-over from other donors' samples. Specimen: PBMCs. The CDR3 nucleotides read TGTGCCAGCAGCCAAGGGGTTCGGGAGCAGTACTTC. This gives the protein CASSQGVREQYF.